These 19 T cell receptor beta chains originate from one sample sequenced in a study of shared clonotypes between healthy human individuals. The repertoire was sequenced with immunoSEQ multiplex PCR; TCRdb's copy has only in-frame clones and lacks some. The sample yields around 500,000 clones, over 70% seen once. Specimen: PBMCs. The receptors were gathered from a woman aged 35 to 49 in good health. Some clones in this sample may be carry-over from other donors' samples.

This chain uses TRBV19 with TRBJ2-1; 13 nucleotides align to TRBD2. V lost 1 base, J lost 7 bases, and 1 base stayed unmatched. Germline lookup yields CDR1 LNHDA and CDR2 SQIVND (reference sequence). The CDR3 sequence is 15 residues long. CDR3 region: CASSIGLAGGNEQFF. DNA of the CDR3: TGTGCCAGTAGTATAGGACTAGCGGGAGGAAATGAGCAGTTCTTC.

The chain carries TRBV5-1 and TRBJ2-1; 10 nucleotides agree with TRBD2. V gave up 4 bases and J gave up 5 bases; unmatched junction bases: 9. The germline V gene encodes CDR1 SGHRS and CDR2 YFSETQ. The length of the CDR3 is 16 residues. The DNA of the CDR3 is TGCGCCAGCAGCCTGCGCCCCCTAGCGGGAGACAATGAGCAGTTCTTC. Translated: CASSLRPLAGDNEQFF.

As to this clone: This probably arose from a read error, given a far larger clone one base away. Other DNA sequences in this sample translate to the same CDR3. This chain's CDR3 is CASRNSGRGSYNEQFF. In nucleotides, the CDR3 is TGTGCCAGCAGGAATAGCGGGAGAGGCTCCTACAATGAGCAATTCTTC. This chain links TRBV11-2 with TRBJ2-1; the match to TRBD2 covers 9 bases. The CDR3 totals 16 residues. Germline CDR1 reads SGHAT; CDR2 reads FQNNGV.

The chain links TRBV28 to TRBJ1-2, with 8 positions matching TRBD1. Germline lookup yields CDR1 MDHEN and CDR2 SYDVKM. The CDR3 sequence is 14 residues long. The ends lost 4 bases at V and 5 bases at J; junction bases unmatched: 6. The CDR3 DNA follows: TGTGCCAGCAGTTCCAGGGGGCGCAGGTATGGCTACACCTTC. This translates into CASSSRGRRYGYTF.

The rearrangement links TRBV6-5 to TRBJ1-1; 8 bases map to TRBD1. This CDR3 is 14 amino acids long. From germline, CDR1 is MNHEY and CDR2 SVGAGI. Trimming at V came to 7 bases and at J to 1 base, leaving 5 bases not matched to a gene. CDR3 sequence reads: CASKPGQANTEAFF. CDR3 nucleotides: TGTGCCAGCAAACCGGGACAGGCGAACACTGAAGCTTTCTTT.

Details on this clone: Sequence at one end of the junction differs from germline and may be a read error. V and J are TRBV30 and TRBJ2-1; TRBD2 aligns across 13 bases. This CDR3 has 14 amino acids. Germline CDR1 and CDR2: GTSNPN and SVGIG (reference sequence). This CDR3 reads CAWVLAGGFYERFF. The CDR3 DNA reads TGTGCCTGGGTACTAGCGGGAGGGTTTTATGAGCGGTTCTTC.

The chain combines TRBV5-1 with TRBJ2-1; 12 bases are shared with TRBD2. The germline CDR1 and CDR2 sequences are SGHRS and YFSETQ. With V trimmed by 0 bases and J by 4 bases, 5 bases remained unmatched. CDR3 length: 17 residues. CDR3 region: CASSLGLAGGAYNEQFF. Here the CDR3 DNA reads TGCGCCAGCAGCTTGGGTCTAGCGGGAGGGGCTTACAATGAGCAGTTCTTC.

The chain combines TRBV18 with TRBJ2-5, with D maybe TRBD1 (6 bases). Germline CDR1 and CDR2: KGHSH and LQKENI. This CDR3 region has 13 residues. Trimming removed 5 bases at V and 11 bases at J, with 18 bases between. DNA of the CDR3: TGTGCCAGCTCATCCCTGCCTGAGGGGGAGCAGTACTTC. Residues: CASSSLPEGEQYF.

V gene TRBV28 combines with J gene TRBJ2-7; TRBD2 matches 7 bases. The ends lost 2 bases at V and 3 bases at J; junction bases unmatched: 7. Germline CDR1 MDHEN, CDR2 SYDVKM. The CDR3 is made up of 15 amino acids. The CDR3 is CASSLRISGYYEQYF. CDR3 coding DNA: TGTGCCAGCAGTTTAAGGATTAGCGGGTACTACGAGCAGTACTTC. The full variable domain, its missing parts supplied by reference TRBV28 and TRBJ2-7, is DVKVTQSSRYLVKRTGEKVFLECVQDMDHENMFWYRQDPGLGLRLIYFSYDVKMKEKGDIPEGYSVSREKKERFSLILESASTNQTSMYLCASSLRISGYYEQYFGPGTRLTVT.

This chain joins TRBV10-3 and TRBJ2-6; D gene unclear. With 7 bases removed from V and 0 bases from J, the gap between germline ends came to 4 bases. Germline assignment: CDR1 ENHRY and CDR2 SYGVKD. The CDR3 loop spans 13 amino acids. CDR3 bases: TGTGCCATCATGGACTCTGGGGCCAACGTCCTGACTTTC. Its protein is CAIMDSGANVLTF.

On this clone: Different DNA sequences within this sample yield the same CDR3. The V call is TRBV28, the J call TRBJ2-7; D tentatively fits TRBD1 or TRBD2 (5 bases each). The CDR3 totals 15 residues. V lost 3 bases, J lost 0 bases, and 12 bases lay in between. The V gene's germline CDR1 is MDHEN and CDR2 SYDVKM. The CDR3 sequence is CASSLRGTASYEQYF. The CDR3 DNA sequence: TGTGCCAGCAGTTTGCGTGGGACGGCCTCCTACGAGCAGTACTTC.

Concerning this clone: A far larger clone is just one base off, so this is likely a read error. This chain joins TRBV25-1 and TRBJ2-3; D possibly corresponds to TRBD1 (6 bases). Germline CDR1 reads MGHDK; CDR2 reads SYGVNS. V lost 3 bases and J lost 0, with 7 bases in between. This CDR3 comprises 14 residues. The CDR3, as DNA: TGTGCCAGCAGTGACAGGGGTAGCACAGATACGCAGTATTTT. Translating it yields CASSDRGSTDTQYF.

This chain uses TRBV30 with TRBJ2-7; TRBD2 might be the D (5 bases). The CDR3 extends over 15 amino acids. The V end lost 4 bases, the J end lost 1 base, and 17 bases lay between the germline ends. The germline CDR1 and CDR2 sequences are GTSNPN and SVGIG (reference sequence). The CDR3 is CAWKHVRAESYEQYF. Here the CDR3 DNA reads TGTGCCTGGAAACATGTACGAGCGGAGTCCTACGAGCAGTACTTC.

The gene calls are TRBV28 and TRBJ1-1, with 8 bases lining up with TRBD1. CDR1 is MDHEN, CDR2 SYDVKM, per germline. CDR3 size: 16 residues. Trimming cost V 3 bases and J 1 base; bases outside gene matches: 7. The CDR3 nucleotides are TGTGCCAGCAGTTTTCTACCCGGACAGGGGAACACTGAAGCTTTCTTT. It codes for CASSFLPGQGNTEAFF.

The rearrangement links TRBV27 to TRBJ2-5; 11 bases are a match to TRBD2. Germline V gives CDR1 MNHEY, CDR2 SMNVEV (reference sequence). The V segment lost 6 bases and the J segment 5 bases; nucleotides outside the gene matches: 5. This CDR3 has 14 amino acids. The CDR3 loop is CASRYSGRVETQYF. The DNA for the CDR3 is TGTGCCAGCAGATATAGCGGGAGGGTTGAGACCCAGTACTTC.

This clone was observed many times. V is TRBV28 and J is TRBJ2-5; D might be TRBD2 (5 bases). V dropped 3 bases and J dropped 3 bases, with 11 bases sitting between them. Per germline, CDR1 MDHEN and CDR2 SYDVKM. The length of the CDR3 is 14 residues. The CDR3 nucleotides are TGTGCCAGCAGTTTCCTCGGGATAGAAGAGACCCAGTACTTC. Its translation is CASSFLGIEETQYF.

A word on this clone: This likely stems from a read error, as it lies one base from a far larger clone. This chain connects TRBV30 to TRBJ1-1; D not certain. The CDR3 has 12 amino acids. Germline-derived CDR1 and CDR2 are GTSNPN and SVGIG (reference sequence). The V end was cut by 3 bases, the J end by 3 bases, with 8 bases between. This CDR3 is CAWRSEYTEAFF. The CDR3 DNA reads TGTGCCTGGAGATCAGAGTACACTGAAGCTTTCTTT.

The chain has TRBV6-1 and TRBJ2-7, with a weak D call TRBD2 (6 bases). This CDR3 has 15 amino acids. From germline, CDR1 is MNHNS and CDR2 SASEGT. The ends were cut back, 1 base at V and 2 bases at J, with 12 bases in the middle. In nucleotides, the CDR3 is TGTGCCAGCAGTGAAGAGGCGGGGAGCACCTACGAGCAGTACTTC. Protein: CASSEEAGSTYEQYF.

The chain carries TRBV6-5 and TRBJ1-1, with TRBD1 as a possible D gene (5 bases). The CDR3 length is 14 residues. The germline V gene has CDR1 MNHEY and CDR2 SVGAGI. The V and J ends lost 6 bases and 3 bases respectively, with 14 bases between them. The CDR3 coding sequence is TGTGCCAGCAGCCCAGGGAGACGGGACACTGAAGCTTTCTTT. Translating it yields CASSPGRRDTEAFF.